The following is a TCR beta chain sequence with its context. This sample was taken from a study of cytomegalovirus exposure and HLA in healthy donors. The PCR made use of 60 Vbeta and 13 Jbeta primers. Data came from immunoSEQ multiplex PCR; TCRdb stores just in-frame clones and leaves some out. The sample lists 85,000 to 100,000 clones, 79% occurring once. The TCR was taken from a woman aged 40-49 years in good health and CMV-seronegative. Source material: PBMCs.

The CDR3: CATSSRILEDFHF. The CDR3 DNA is TGTGCCACCAGCAGCCGGATCTTAGAGGATTTCCACTTT. The gene calls are TRBV15 and TRBJ1-6; D ambiguous. Per germline, CDR1 LNHNV and CDR2 YYDKDF (reference sequence). V gave up 3 bases and J gave up 17 bases, with 17 bases separating them. The CDR3 is 13 residues long.